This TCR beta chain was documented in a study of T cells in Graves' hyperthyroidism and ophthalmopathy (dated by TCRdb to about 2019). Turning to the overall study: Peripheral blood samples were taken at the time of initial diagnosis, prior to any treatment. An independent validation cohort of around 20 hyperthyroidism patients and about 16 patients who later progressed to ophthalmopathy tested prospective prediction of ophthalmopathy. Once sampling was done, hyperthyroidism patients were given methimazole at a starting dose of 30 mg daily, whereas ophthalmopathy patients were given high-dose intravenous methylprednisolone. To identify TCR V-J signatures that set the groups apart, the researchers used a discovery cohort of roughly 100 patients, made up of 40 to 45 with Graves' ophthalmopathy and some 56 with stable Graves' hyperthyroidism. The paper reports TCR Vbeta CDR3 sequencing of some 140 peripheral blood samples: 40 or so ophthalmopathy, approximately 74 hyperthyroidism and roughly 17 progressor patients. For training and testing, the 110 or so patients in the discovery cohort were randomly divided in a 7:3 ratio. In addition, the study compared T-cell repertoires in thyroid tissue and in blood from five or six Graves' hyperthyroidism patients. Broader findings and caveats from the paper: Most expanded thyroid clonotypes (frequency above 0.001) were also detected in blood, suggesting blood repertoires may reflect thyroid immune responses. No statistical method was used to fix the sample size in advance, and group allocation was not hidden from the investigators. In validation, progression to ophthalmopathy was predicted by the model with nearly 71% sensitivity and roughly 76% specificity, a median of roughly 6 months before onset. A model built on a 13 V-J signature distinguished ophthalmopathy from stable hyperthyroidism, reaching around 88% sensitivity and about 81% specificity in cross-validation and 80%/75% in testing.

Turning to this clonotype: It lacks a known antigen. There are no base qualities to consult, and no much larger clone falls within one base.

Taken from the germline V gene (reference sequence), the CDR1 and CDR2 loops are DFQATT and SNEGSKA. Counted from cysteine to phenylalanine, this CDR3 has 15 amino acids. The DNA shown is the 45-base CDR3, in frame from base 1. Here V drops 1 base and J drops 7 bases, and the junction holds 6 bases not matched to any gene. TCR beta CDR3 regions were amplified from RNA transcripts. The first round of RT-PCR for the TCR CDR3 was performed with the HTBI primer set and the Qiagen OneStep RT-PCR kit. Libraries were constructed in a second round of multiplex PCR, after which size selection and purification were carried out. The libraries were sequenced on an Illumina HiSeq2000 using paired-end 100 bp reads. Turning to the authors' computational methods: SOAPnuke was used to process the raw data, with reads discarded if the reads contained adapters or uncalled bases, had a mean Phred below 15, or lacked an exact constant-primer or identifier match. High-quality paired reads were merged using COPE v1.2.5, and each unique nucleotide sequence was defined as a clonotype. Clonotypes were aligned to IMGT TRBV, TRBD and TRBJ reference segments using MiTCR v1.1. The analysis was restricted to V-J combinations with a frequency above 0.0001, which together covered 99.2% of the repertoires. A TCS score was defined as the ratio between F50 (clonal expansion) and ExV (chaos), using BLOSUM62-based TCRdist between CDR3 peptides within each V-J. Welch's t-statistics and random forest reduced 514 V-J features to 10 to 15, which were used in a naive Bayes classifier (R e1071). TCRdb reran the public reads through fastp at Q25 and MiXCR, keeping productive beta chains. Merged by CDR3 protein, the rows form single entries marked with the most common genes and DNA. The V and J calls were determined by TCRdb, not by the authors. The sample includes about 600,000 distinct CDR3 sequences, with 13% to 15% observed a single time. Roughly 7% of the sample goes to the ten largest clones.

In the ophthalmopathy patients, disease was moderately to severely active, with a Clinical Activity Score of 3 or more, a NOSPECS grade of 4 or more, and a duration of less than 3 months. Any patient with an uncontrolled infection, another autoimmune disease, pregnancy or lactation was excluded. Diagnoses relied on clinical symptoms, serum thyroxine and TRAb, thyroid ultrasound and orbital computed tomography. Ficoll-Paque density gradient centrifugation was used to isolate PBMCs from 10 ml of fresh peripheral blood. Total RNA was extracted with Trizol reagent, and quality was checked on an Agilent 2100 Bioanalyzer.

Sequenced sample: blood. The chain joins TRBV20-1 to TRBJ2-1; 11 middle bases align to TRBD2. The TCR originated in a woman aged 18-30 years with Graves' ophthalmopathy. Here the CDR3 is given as CSARVESSGRNEQFF. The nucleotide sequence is TGCAGTGCTAGAGTTGAGTCTAGCGGGAGGAATGAGCAGTTCTTC.